These 25 T cell receptor beta chains came from one sample sequenced in a study of blood T cell repertoires in COVID-19. TCRdb keeps only in-frame clones here, not all; method: immunoSEQ multiplex PCR. The sample comprises 150,000 to 190,000 clones, 80% to 90% of which are singletons, and roughly 15% rests with the top ten. Sequenced material: peripheral blood. The source is a woman aged 40 to 55 with acute or convalescent COVID-19.

J is TRBJ1-2 and V is TRBV19; 7 bases agree with TRBD1. This CDR3 has 14 amino acids. With V trimmed by 4 bases and J by 4 bases, 6 bases remained unmatched. Germline loops: CDR1 LNHDA, CDR2 SQIVND (reference sequence). For the CDR3, the DNA is TGTGCCAGTAGTACGACAGGGAAGGTCTATGGCTACACCTTC. Translating gives CASSTTGKVYGYTF.

The chain is built from TRBV7-9 and TRBJ2-5; 14 positions match TRBD2. The germline V gene has CDR1 SEHNR and CDR2 FQNEAQ (reference sequence). CDR3 length: 16 amino acids. V was clipped by 5 bases and J by 8 bases; unmatched bases: 10. CDR3 sequence (DNA): TGTGCCAGCAGCAAACCGGGACTAGCGGGAGTTGAAACCCAGTACTTC. Residues: CASSKPGLAGVETQYF.

The chain joins TRBV18 to TRBJ2-4; D is ambiguous. Germline V gives CDR1 KGHSH, CDR2 LQKENI. The CDR3 runs 16 residues. V lost 3 bases and J 0 bases, leaving 12 bases between the germline ends. The CDR3, as DNA: TGTGCCAGCTCACCGGAACAGCCCCTAGCCAAAAACATTCAGTACTTC. As protein: CASSPEQPLAKNIQYF. Full variable domain (rest looked up from reference TRBV18 and TRBJ2-4): NAGVMQNPRHLVRRRGQEARLRCSPMKGHSHVYWYRQLPEEGLKFMVYLQKENIIDESGMPKERFSAEFPKEGPSILRIQQVVRGDSAAYFCASSPEQPLAKNIQYFGAGTRLSVL.

This chain connects TRBV5-5 to TRBJ1-5; 9 bases are shared with TRBD1. This CDR3 comprises 18 residues. Germline CDR1 SGHKS, CDR2 YYEKEE (reference sequence). The V and J ends lost 2 bases and 0 bases, in that order; junction bases with no gene match: 9. The CDR3 spells CASSFSGTGLYSNQPQHF. CDR3 DNA: TGTGCCAGCAGCTTCTCCGGGACAGGGCTCTATAGCAATCAGCCCCAGCATTTT. Full variable domain (missing parts from reference TRBV5-5 and TRBJ1-5): DAGVTQSPTHLIKTRGQQVTLRCSPISGHKSVSWYQQVLGQGPQFIFQYYEKEERGRGNFPDRFSARQFPNYSSELNVNALLLGDSALYLCASSFSGTGLYSNQPQHFGDGTRLSIL.

Regarding this clone: Because the CDR3's place on the DNA is in doubt, the DNA is left out and the CDR3 is given as listed by TCRdb. The rearrangement links TRBV6-5 to TRBJ1-4; TRBD1 is the table's D call and was not checked against the DNA. Germline V gives CDR1 MNHEY, CDR2 SVGAGI. From its first to its last residue, the CDR3 has 15 amino acids. This chain's CDR3 is CASSTSTGPNEKLFF.

The chain uses TRBV20-1 and TRBJ1-5; D remains unclear. Trimming left V 3 bases short and J 11 bases short, with 17 bases between. This CDR3 comprises 13 residues. Germline assignment: CDR1 DFQATT and CDR2 SNEGSKA (reference sequence). The CDR3 here is CSASGEGDFSQHF. The CDR3 DNA reads as TGCAGTGCTAGTGGGGAGGGTGACTTCTCCCAGCATTTT.

This chain uses TRBV6-1 with TRBJ1-5, with D tentatively TRBD1 (6 bases). The V and J ends lost 1 base and 9 bases respectively, with 13 bases between them. The CDR3 is made up of 14 amino acids. Per the germline V gene, CDR1 is MNHNS and CDR2 is SASEGT. The CDR3 spells CASSEGQVDLPQHF. In DNA, the CDR3 is TGTGCCAGCAGTGAAGGACAGGTAGATCTGCCCCAGCATTTT.

The V gene is TRBV27, the J gene TRBJ2-7, with 12 bases aligning to TRBD1. This CDR3 is built from 16 residues. Germline CDR1 and CDR2: MNHEY and SMNVEV (reference sequence). Unmatched junction bases numbered 5, after V lost 5 bases and J lost 0 bases. CDR3 residues: CASSKPGQGASYEQYF. The DNA for the CDR3 is TGTGCCAGCAGTAAACCGGGACAGGGGGCCTCCTACGAGCAGTACTTC.

V is TRBV7-3 and J is TRBJ2-3; 12 bases map to TRBD1. From germline, CDR1 is SGHTA and CDR2 FQGTGA. The CDR3 spans 16 residues. V trimming: 5 bases; J trimming: 4 bases; junction bases outside the gene matches: 7. CDR3 sequence (DNA): TGTGCCAGCAGCCCTGGGACAGGGGGCGGGTCAGATACGCAGTATTTT. This codes for CASSPGTGGGSDTQYF.

This chain links TRBV7-6 with TRBJ1-2; the match to TRBD1 covers 7 bases. Germline CDR1 reads SGHVS; CDR2 reads FNYEAQ. V shed 1 base, J shed 7 bases, and the junction held 9 bases outside the gene matches. This CDR3 has 15 amino acids. The CDR3 sequence: CASSLEFSGGGGYTF. The DNA of the CDR3 is TGTGCCAGCAGCTTAGAATTTTCAGGGGGTGGTGGCTACACCTTC. Using reference TRBV7-6 and TRBJ1-2 for the parts outside the CDR3, the full variable domain is GAGVSQSPRYKVTKRGQDVALRCDPISGHVSLYWYRQALGQGPEFLTYFNYEAQQDKSGLPNDRFSAERPEGSISTLTIQRTEQRDSAMYRCASSLEFSGGGGYTFGSGTRLTVV.

This clone showed up just a few times. In the same sample, other DNA sequences code for this CDR3. CDR3 sequence (DNA): TGCGCCAGCAGCGGGACAGGCCAAGAGACCCAGTACTTC. Its translation is CASSGTGQETQYF. J is TRBJ2-5 and V is TRBV5-1; 8 bases match TRBD1. The germline gives CDR1 SGHRS, CDR2 YFSETQ. The CDR3 runs 13 residues. V was pared by 4 bases and J by 1 base, with 0 bases of the junction left unmatched.

This rearrangement joins TRBV24-1 to TRBJ1-2; 8 bases agree with TRBD1. This CDR3 is built from 14 residues. V dropped 9 bases and J dropped 4; count of bases not matched to a gene: 9. CDR1 and CDR2 from the germline V gene are KGHDR and SFDVKD. CDR3 bases: TGTGCCACCTCCCAGACAGGGGCGGGCTATGGCTACACCTTC. This translates into CATSQTGAGYGYTF.

This chain links TRBV7-6 with TRBJ2-1; D may be TRBD1 (5 bases). Trimming took 2 bases from V and 0 from J, leaving 8 bases between them. Germline CDR1 and CDR2: SGHVS and FNYEAQ. The CDR3 covers 15 residues. CDR3 sequence reads: CASSLSRGSYNEQFF. CDR3 nucleotides: TGTGCCAGCAGCTTAAGTAGGGGCTCCTACAATGAGCAGTTCTTC.

The rearrangement uses TRBV19 and TRBJ2-7, with D maybe TRBD2 (5 bases). The CDR3 contains 15 residues. In germline, CDR1 is LNHDA, CDR2 SQIVND (reference sequence). Trimming pared 5 bases from V and 4 bases from J, leaving 18 bases between. DNA of the CDR3: TGTGCCAGTAGTGCGGCAGGCTCGGGATTTTACGAGCAGTACTTC. It encodes CASSAAGSGFYEQYF.

J is TRBJ2-7 and V is TRBV5-1; 8 bases fit TRBD2. Germline V lookup: CDR1 SGHRS, CDR2 YFSETQ. This CDR3 region has 15 residues. Germline trimming cut 0 bases from V and 6 bases from J; bases unmatched to any gene: 8. The CDR3 protein is CASSLAAAGGGEQYF. The CDR3 DNA sequence: TGCGCCAGCAGCTTGGCCGCGGCCGGGGGGGGCGAGCAGTACTTC. Full variable domain (rest looked up from reference TRBV5-1 and TRBJ2-7): KAGVTQTPRYLIKTRGQQVTLSCSPISGHRSVSWYQQTPGQGLQFLFEYFSETQRNKGNFPGRFSGRQFSNSRSEMNVSTLELGDSALYLCASSLAAAGGGEQYFGPGTRLTVT.

This chain links TRBV7-3 with TRBJ2-1; 10 bases line up with TRBD2. Trimming removed 6 bases from V and 2 bases from J; junction bases left unmatched: 4. Germline values: CDR1 SGHTA, CDR2 FQGTGA. CDR3 length: 15 amino acids. The CDR3 region has the DNA TGTGCCAGCAGGTTAGCGGGGGGAACCTACAATGAGCAGTTCTTC. Translated: CASRLAGGTYNEQFF.

About this clone: Other DNA sequences of this sample code for an identical CDR3. This sequence joins TRBV29-1 and TRBJ2-7; 7 nucleotides line up with TRBD1. Trimming at V came to 4 bases and at J to 4 bases, leaving 4 bases not matched to a gene. The CDR3 is 12 residues long. CDR1 SQVTM and CDR2 ANQGSEA come from the germline V gene. CDR3 protein: CSVGQGSYEQYF. Here the CDR3 DNA reads TGCAGCGTTGGACAGGGATCATACGAGCAGTACTTC.

This sequence joins TRBV7-9 and TRBJ2-7, with D perhaps TRBD2 (5 bases). This CDR3 contains 14 residues. Germline CDR1 reads SEHNR; CDR2 reads FQNEAQ (reference sequence). Trimming removed 4 bases at V and 7 bases at J, with 17 bases between. Here the CDR3 reads CASSSDSWDGEQYF. For the CDR3, the DNA is TGTGCCAGCAGCTCGGACTCCTGGGATGGGGAGCAGTACTTC.

This chain links TRBV18 with TRBJ2-1; D not certain. Per the germline V gene, CDR1 is KGHSH and CDR2 is LQKENI. The CDR3 extends over 13 amino acids. Trimming removed 6 bases from V and 5 bases from J, with 11 bases in between. CDR3: CASSSSNNNEQFF. The CDR3 DNA is TGTGCCAGCTCGTCTTCGAACAACAATGAGCAGTTCTTC. The full variable domain, with the rest looked up from reference TRBV18 and TRBJ2-1, is NAGVMQNPRHLVRRRGQEARLRCSPMKGHSHVYWYRQLPEEGLKFMVYLQKENIIDESGMPKERFSAEFPKEGPSILRIQQVVRGDSAAYFCASSSSNNNEQFFGPGTRLTVL.

The rearrangement links TRBV6-5 to TRBJ1-5; no reliable D call. CDR3 size: 14 residues. CDR1 is MNHEY and CDR2 is SVGAGI in the germline V gene. V dropped 8 bases and J dropped 6 bases, with 17 bases sitting between them. CDR3: CASSEAFLGQPQHF. The CDR3 region has the DNA TGTGCCAGCTCGGAGGCGTTTCTGGGTCAGCCCCAGCATTTT.

The gene calls are TRBV6-1 and TRBJ2-2, with TRBD2 matching over 8 bases. The V gene end was trimmed by 2 bases and the J gene end by 3 bases; junction bases not matched to a gene: 5. CDR3 length: 16 amino acids. Looked up from germline, CDR1 is MNHNS and CDR2 is SASEGT. The DNA of the CDR3 is TGTGCCAGCAGTGAACTCGGGGGGGGCTACACCGGGGAGCTGTTTTTT. Its translation is CASSELGGGYTGELFF.

The V and J genes are TRBV7-2 and TRBJ2-1; a weak D match, TRBD2 (6 bases). Germline V gene lookup returns CDR1 SGHTA and CDR2 FQGNSA. CDR3 size: 13 residues. V dropped 5 bases and J dropped 2 bases, with 7 bases sitting between them. For the CDR3, the DNA is TGTGCCAGCAGCAGACTAGCCTACAATGAGCAGTTCTTC. Amino acid sequence: CASSRLAYNEQFF. The whole variable domain, remainder taken from reference TRBV7-2 and TRBJ2-1, is GAGVSQSPSNKVTEKGKDVELRCDPISGHTALYWYRQSLGQGLEFLIYFQGNSAPDKSGLPSDRFSAERTGGSVSTLTIQRTQQEDSAVYLCASSRLAYNEQFFGPGTRLTVL.

This clone appeared a single time. The chain couples TRBV28 to TRBJ1-2; 7 bases line up with TRBD1. V dropped 6 bases and J dropped 2; count of bases not matched to a gene: 15. Germline V gives CDR1 MDHEN, CDR2 SYDVKM. This CDR3 contains 17 residues. The CDR3 nucleotides are TGTGCCAGCAGAAGTCTCCCCGGGACAGACGCAAACTATGGCTACACCTTC. Translated: CASRSLPGTDANYGYTF.

This clone was detected only once. The J gene is TRBJ2-7, the V gene TRBV6-2 or TRBV6-3, with 11 positions matching TRBD2. V dropped 0 bases and J dropped 5; count of bases not matched to a gene: 9. The germline V gene has CDR1 MNHEY and CDR2 SVGEGT. The CDR3 spans 17 residues. The chain's CDR3 is CASSYSLIAGGLNEQYF. DNA for the CDR3: TGTGCCAGCAGTTACTCACTCATAGCGGGGGGGCTAAACGAGCAGTACTTC.

The J gene is TRBJ2-1, the V gene TRBV20-1; 12 nucleotides match TRBD2. Per germline, CDR1 DFQATT and CDR2 SNEGSKA (reference sequence). CDR3 length: 16 amino acids. J lost 11 bases, V lost 3 bases, and 14 bases had no gene match. CDR3 amino acids: CSASSGLASGRAQQFF. The CDR3 DNA reads as TGCAGTGCTAGTTCTGGACTAGCTAGCGGGAGGGCCCAGCAGTTCTTC.